The rows below give T cell receptor beta chains drawn from one sample of a study of cytomegalovirus exposure and HLA in healthy donors. The protocol was immunoSEQ multiplex PCR, while the TCRdb copy is restricted to in-frame clones and leaves out a portion. The sample has about 140,000 clones; more than 70% are singletons. Source material: PBMCs. These receptors were taken from a male donor in good health and CMV-seropositive. CDR3s include the opening cysteine and the closing phenylalanine or tryptophan. The order of the fields is V gene, D gene, J gene, clone size, CDR3 DNA, CDR3 protein. The D gene is left open where the match is weak. Expanded clones get a size class; other rows say once, few or many, or leave the size out.

>TRBV6-1|TRBD1|TRBJ2-7|.
TGTGCCAGCAGTCGGCTGGGGACAGGGATCCACGAGCAGTACTTC
CASSRLGTGIHEQYF
>TRBV4-2|TRBD1|TRBJ2-7|.
TGTGCCAGCAGCCAGGCCGGGACAGGGAAGTACGAGCAGTACTTC
CASSQAGTGKYEQYF
>TRBV13|TRBD2|TRBJ2-1|.
TGTGCCAGCAGCTGGAGCGGGCGGGAGGAGCAGTTCTTC
CASSWSGREEQFF
>TRBV5-1|TRBD2|TRBJ2-5|.
TGCGCCAGCAGCTTGAGTAGGGAGGGAGAGACCCAGTACTTC
CASSLSREGETQYF
>TRBV2|.|TRBJ2-7|.
TGTGCCAGCGGGGGGGCCAACTACGAGCAGTACTTC
CASGGANYEQYF
>TRBV18|.|TRBJ1-2|.
TGTGCCAGCTCACCCGACGGAGGCTATGGCTACACCTTC
CASSPDGGYGYTF
>TRBV5-8|.|TRBJ1-1|.
TGTGCCAGCAGCTTGGCAGGGGCCGGGAACACTGAAGCTTTCTTT
CASSLAGAGNTEAFF
>TRBV9|.|TRBJ2-7|few
TGTGCCAGCAGCCCCCAGGGAGGCCGGGCCTACGAGCAGTACTTC
CASSPQGGRAYEQYF
>TRBV9|.|TRBJ2-7|.
TGTGCCAGCAGCGTAGACGGGGGGCTATACGAGCAGTACTTC
CASSVDGGLYEQYF
>TRBV2|.|TRBJ2-3|.
TGTGCCAGCAGTATCGTCACAGATACGCAGTATTTT
CASSIVTDTQYF
>TRBV9|.|TRBJ2-5|.
TGTGCCAGCAGCGTAGTTGGGGCCGCGGAGACCCAGTACTTC
CASSVVGAAETQYF
>TRBV29-1|.|TRBJ1-2|.
TGCAGCGTCATACGTGAGGCCAGTGCCAGGGCAAACTATGGCTACACCTTC
CSVIREASARANYGYTF